This T cell receptor (beta chain) is from a study of human T cells and chemical hapten exposure. Study-level background: Chiefly women, the patients showed alopecia areata, totalis or universalis.

V was clipped by 3 bases and J by 5 bases, with 8 bases between them. CDR1 and CDR2 (germline): MNHEY, SMNVEV (reference sequence). The CDR3 sequence is 13 residues long. This clonotype came up many times. MiXCR, applied by TCRdb to the RACE reads, yields one record per CDR3 protein. This sample carries about 100,000 distinct CDR3 sequences, approximately 10% of them seen once, and the ten largest clones take roughly 3.5%. As for time point: patch test 1, 2 weeks after DPC sensitization. Treatment reported: therapeutic diphenylcyclopropenone sensitization with weekly scalp DPC. The study drew its donors from alopecia patients who were 18 to 70 years old and suitable for DPC. Sequencing started from total RNA isolated from unfractionated whole blood.

The V call is TRBV27, the J call TRBJ1-5, with D uncertain. The sample here was whole blood, taken in connection with sensitization to the hapten diphenylcyclopropenone (DPC). The source of this sequence is a woman in her thirties or forties with alopecia areata. Some clones in this sample may be carry-over from other donors' samples. The CDR3 reads CASSLQAYQPQHF. Here the CDR3 DNA reads TGTGCCAGCAGTTTGCAGGCTTATCAGCCCCAGCATTTT.